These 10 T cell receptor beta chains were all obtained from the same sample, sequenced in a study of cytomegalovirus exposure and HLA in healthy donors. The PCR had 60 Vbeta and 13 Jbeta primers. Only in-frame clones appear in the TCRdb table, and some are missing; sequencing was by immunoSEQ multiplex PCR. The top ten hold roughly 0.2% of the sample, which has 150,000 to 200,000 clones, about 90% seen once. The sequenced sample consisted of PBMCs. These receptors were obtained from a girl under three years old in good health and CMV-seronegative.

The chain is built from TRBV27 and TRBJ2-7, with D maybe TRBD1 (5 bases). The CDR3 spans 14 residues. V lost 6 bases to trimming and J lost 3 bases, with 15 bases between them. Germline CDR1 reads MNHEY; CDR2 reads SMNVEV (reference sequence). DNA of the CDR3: TGTGCCAGCAGAAGGGGCCTCCACTACTACGAGCAGTACTTC. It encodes CASRRGLHYYEQYF.

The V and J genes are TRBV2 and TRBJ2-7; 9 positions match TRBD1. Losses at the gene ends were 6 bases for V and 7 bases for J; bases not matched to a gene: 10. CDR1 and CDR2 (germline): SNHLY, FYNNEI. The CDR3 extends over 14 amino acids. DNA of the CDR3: TGTGCCAGCAGCCAAGTACAGGGGGCGAGGGAGCAGTACTTC. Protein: CASSQVQGAREQYF.

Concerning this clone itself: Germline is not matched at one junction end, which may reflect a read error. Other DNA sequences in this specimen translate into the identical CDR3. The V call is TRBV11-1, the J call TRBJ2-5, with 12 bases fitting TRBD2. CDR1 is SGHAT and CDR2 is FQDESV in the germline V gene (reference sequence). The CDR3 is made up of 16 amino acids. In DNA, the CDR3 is TGCGCCAGCAGCTCTTGGACTAGCGGGATCCAAGAGACCCAGTACTTC. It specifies CASSSWTSGIQETQYF.

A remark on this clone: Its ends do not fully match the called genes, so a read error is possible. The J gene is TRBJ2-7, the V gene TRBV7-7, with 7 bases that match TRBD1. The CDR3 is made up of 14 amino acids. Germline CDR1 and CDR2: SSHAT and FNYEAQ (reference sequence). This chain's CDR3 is CASSLGQGAYEQYF. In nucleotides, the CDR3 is TGTGCTAGCAGCTTAGGCCAGGGGGCCTACGAGCAGTACTTC.

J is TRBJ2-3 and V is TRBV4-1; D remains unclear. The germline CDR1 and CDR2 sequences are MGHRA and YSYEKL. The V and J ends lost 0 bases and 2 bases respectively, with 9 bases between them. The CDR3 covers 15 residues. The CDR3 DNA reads TGCGCCAGCAGCCAAGATCGGTCGGTCACAGATACGCAGTATTTT. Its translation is CASSQDRSVTDTQYF.

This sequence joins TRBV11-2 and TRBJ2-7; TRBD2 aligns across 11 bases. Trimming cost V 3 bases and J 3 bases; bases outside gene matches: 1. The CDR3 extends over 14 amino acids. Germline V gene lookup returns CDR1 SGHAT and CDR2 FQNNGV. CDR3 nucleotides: TGTGCCAGCAGCTTCGGACTAGCGGGCTACGAGCAGTACTTC. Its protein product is CASSFGLAGYEQYF.

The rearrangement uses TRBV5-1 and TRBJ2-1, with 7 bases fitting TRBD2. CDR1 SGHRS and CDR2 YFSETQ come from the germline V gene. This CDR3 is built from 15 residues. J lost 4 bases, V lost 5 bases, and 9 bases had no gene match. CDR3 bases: TGCGCCAGCAGGAAGTATAGCGGGCTTTACAATGAGCAGTTCTTC. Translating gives CASRKYSGLYNEQFF.

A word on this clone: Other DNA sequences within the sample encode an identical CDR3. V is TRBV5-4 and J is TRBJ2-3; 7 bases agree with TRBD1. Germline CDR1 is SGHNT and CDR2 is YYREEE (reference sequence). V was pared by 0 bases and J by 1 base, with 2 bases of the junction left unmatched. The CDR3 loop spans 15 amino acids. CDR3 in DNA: TGTGCCAGCAGCTTGGCAGGGGGTGGCACAGATACGCAGTATTTT. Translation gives CASSLAGGGTDTQYF. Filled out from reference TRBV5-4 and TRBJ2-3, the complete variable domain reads ETGVTQSPTHLIKTRGQQVTLRCSSQSGHNTVSWYQQALGQGPQFIFQYYREEENGRGNFPPRFSGLQFPNYSSELNVNALELDDSALYLCASSLAGGGTDTQYFGPGTRLTVL.

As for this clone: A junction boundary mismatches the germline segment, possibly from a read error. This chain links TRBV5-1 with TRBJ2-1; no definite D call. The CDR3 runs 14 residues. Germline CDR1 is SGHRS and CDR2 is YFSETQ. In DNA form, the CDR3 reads TGCGCCAGCAGCTTGGAGCTGAACTACAATGGGCAGTTCTTC. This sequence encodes CASSLELNYNGQFF.

The DNA of the CDR3 is TGTGCCAGCAGCCCCGTAGCGGGAGGATACGAGCAGTACTTC. Translated: CASSPVAGGYEQYF. The genes are TRBV14 and TRBJ2-7; 10 bases align to TRBD2. Germline trimming cut 4 bases from V and 4 bases from J; bases unmatched to any gene: 4. The CDR3 covers 14 residues. Germline lookup yields CDR1 SGHDN and CDR2 FVKESK.